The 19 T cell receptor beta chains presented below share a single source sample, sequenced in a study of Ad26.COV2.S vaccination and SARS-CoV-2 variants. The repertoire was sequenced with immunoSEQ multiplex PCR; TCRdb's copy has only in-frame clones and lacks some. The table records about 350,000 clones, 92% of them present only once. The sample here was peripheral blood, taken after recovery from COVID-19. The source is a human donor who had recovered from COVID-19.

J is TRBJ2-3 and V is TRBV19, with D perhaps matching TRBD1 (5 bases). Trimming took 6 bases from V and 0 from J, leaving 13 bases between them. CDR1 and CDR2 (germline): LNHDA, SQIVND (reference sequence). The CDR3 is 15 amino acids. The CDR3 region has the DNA TGTGCCAGTAGGAGACAGTTTTCTAGCACAGATACGCAGTATTTT. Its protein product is CASRRQFSSTDTQYF.

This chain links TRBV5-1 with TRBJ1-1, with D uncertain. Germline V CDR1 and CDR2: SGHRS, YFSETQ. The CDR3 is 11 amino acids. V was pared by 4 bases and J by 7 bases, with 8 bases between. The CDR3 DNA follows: TGCGCCAGCAGCGGAGTTAATGAAGCTTTCTTT. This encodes CASSGVNEAFF. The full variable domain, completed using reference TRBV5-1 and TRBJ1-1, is KAGVTQTPRYLIKTRGQQVTLSCSPISGHRSVSWYQQTPGQGLQFLFEYFSETQRNKGNFPGRFSGRQFSNSRSEMNVSTLELGDSALYLCASSGVNEAFFGQGTRLTVV.

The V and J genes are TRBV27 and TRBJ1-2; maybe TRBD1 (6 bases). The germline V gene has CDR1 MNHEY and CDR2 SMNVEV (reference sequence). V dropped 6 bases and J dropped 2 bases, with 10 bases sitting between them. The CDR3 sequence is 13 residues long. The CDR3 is CASSSQGNYGYTF. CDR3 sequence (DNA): TGTGCCAGCAGCTCGCAGGGGAACTATGGCTACACCTTC.

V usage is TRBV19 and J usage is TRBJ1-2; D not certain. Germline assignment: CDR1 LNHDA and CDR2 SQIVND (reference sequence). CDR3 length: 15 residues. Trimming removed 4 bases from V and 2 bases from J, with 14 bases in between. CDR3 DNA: TGTGCCAGTAGTAGAGAGGACGTCCGCAACTATGGCTACACCTTC. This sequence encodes CASSREDVRNYGYTF.

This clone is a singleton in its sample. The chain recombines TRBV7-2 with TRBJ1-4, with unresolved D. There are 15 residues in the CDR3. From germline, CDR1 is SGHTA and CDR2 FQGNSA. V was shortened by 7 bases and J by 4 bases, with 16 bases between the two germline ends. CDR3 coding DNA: TGTGCCAGCACCAACGCGGTGGGGAATAATGAAAAACTGTTTTTT. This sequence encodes CASTNAVGNNEKLFF.

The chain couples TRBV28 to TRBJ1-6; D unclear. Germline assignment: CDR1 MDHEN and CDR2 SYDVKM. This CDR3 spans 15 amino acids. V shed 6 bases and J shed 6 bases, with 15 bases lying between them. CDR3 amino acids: CASRGWQAPNSPLHF. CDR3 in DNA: TGTGCCAGCAGGGGGTGGCAGGCACCTAATTCACCCCTCCACTTT.

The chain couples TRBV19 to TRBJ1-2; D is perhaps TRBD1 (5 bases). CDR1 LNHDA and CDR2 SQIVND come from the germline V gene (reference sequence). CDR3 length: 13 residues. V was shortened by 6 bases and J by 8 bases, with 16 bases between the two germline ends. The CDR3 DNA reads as TGTGCCAGTAGGTACGAGGGGTTACGGGGCTACACCTTC. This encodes CASRYEGLRGYTF.

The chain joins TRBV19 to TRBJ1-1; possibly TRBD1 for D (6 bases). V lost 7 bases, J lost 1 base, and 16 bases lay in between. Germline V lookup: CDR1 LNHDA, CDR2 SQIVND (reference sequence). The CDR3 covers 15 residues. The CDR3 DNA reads TGTGCCAGTACCTTCTTGACAGGAAAGAACACTGAAGCTTTCTTT. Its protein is CASTFLTGKNTEAFF.

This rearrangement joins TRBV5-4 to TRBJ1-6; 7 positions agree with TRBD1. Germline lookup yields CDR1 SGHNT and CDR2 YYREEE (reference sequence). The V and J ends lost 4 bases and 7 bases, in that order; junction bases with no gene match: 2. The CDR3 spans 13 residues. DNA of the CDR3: TGTGCCAGCAGCGTGGACAGGAATTCACCCCTCCACTTT. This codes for CASSVDRNSPLHF.

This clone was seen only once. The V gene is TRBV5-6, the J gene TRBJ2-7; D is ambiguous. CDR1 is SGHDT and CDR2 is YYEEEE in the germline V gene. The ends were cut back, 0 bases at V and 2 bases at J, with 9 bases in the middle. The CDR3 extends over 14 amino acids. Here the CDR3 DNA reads TGTGCCAGCAGCTTGGGGCGGTCTCCCTACGAGCAGTACTTC. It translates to CASSLGRSPYEQYF.

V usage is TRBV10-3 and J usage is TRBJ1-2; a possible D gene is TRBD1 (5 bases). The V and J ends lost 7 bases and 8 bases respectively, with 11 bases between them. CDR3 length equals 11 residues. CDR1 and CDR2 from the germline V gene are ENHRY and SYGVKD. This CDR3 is CAINGEGGYTF. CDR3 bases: TGTGCCATCAACGGAGAGGGGGGCTACACCTTC.

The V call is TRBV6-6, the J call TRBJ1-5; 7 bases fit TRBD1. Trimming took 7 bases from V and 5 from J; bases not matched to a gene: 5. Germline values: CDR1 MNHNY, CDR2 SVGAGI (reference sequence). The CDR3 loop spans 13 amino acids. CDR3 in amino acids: CASMVRGHQPQHF. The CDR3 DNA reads TGTGCCAGCATGGTAAGGGGGCATCAGCCCCAGCATTTT.

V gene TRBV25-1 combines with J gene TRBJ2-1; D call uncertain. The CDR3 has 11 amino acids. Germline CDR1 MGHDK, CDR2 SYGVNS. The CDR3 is CASLLRNEQFF. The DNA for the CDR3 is TGTGCTTCTCTTCTCCGGAATGAGCAGTTCTTC.

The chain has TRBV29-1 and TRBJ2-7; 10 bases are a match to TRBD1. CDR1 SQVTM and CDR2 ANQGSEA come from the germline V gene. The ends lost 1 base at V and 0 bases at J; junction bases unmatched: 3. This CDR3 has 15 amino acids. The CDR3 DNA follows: TGCAGCGTTGAAGTTGGACAGGGGGACTCCTACGAGCAGTACTTC. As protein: CSVEVGQGDSYEQYF.

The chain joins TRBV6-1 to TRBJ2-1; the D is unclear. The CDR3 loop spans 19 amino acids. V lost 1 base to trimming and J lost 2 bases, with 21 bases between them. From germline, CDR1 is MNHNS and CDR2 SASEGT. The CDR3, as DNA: TGTGCCAGCAGTGAAGGCGAACCATTTTCAGGAGTCCCCTACAATGAGCAGTTCTTC. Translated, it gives CASSEGEPFSGVPYNEQFF.

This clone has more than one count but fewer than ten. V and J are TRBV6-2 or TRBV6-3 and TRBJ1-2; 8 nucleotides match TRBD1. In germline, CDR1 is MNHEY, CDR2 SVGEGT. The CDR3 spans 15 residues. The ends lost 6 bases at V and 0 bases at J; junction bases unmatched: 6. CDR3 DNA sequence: TGTGCCAGCAGCACTTGGACAGGGACTAACTATGGCTACACCTTC. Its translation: CASSTWTGTNYGYTF.

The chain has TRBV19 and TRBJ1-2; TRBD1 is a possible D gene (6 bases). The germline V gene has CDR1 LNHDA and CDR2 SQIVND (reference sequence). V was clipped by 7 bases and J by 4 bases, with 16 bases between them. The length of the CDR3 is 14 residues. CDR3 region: CASMPLGHLYGYTF. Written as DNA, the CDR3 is TGTGCCAGTATGCCCCTGGGACACCTCTATGGCTACACCTTC.

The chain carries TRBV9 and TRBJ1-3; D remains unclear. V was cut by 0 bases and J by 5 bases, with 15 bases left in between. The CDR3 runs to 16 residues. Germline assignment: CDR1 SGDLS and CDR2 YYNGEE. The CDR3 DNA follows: TGTGCCAGCAGCGTAGGTTCTGGGGTGATTAGAAACACCATATATTTT. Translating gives CASSVGSGVIRNTIYF. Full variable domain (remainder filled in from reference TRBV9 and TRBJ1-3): DSGVTQTPKHLITATGQRVTLRCSPRSGDLSVYWYQQSLDQGLQFLIQYYNGEERAKGNILERFSAQQFPDLHSELNLSSLELGDSALYFCASSVGSGVIRNTIYFGEGSWLTVV.

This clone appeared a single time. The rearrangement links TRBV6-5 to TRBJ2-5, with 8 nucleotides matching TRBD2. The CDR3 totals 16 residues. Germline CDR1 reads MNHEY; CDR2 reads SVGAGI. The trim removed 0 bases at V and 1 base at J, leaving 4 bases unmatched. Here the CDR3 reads CASSYSGLAAQETQYF. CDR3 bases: TGTGCCAGCAGTTACTCCGGACTAGCTGCCCAAGAGACCCAGTACTTC.